One sample yielded the 15 T cell receptor beta chains listed below, sequenced in a study of T-cell reconstitution after alpha-beta-depleted transplantation in children. A library of TCRbeta sequences, prepared with unique molecular identifiers, was generated. A single record per CDR3 protein comes from TCRdb applying MiXCR to the PCR reads. The data contain around 960,000 distinct CDR3 sequences, about 26% of them singletons. Sequenced here: PBMCs, mostly from graft donor cells, sampled 360 days after TCRalphabeta/CD19-depleted stem cell transplant. Receptors originate from a boy under two years old who had a stem cell transplant for SCID, so the T cells may come from the graft donor.

This chain links TRBV9 with TRBJ1-3, with D unresolved. With 3 bases removed from V and 0 bases from J, the gap between germline ends came to 7 bases. The germline gives CDR1 SGDLS, CDR2 YYNGEE. This CDR3 has 14 amino acids. The CDR3 region has the DNA TGTGCCAGCAGCGCCGAGGGCTCTGGAAACACCATATATTTT. As protein: CASSAEGSGNTIYF.

This clonotype was observed a few times. V usage is TRBV9 and J usage is TRBJ1-1; D is unresolved. The germline V and J ends were trimmed by 4 bases and 2 bases, with 12 bases remaining between them. Germline V gives CDR1 SGDLS, CDR2 YYNGEE. The CDR3 is 14 residues long. In nucleotides, the CDR3 is TGTGCCAGCAGCCTACGACCCCAAAACACTGAAGCTTTCTTT. Translating gives CASSLRPQNTEAFF.

This clonotype was counted only a few times. The chain couples TRBV6-2 or TRBV6-3 to TRBJ2-7; possibly TRBD2 for D (5 bases). CDR3 size: 12 residues. The V end was cut by 5 bases, the J end by 7 bases, with 12 bases between. Germline V gene sequence: CDR1 MNHEY, CDR2 SVGEGT. The chain's CDR3 is CASSQNSGEQYF. The CDR3 DNA reads TGTGCCAGCAGTCAAAATTCGGGAGAGCAGTACTTC.

The chain is built from TRBV4-1 and TRBJ2-2; the D is unclear. Per the germline V gene, CDR1 is MGHRA and CDR2 is YSYEKL. The CDR3 spans 13 residues. The ends were cut back, 3 bases at V and 6 bases at J, with 8 bases in the middle. For the CDR3, the DNA is TGCGCCAGCAGCCAGGCCGGTCCCGGGGAGCTGTTTTTT. Translated, it gives CASSQAGPGELFF.

The J gene is TRBJ2-7, the V gene TRBV3-1; D might be TRBD2 (6 bases). The germline CDR1 and CDR2 sequences are LGHDT and YNNKEL (reference sequence). The CDR3 runs 18 residues. V gave up 0 bases and J gave up 1 base, with 19 bases separating them. The CDR3 region is CASSQEWRGLRLSYEQYF. DNA of the CDR3: TGTGCCAGCAGCCAAGAGTGGAGGGGACTGCGGCTGTCCTACGAGCAGTACTTC.

This clonotype was seen a handful of times. The rearrangement links TRBV10-1 to TRBJ2-1; 7 bases line up with TRBD1. The CDR3 covers 11 residues. Germline CDR1 WNHNN, CDR2 SYGVQD (reference sequence). V was pared by 5 bases and J by 14 bases, with 6 bases of the junction left unmatched. The CDR3 spells CASSFGDRKFF. The CDR3 DNA reads TGCGCCAGCAGTTTTGGGGACAGAAAGTTCTTC.

V usage is TRBV3-1 and J usage is TRBJ1-2; TRBD1 matches at 11 bases. V lost 4 bases and J lost 7; bases outside the gene matches: 5. Germline V gene lookup returns CDR1 LGHDT and CDR2 YNNKEL (reference sequence). The CDR3 is 14 amino acids. The CDR3 DNA follows: TGTGCCAGCAGCCCGGGACAGGGGGTTATTGGCTACACCTTC. It specifies CASSPGQGVIGYTF.

This clonotype was observed a few times. V and J are TRBV20-1 and TRBJ2-3; 8 bases fit TRBD2. From germline, CDR1 is DFQATT and CDR2 SNEGSKA (reference sequence). V lost 5 bases and J lost 2; bases outside the gene matches: 9. This CDR3 has 15 residues. CDR3 in amino acids: CSASRVAGFTDTQYF. The CDR3 coding sequence is TGCAGTGCTTCCCGGGTAGCGGGGTTCACAGATACGCAGTATTTT.

The rearrangement joins TRBV5-1 to TRBJ1-3; D remains ambiguous. The ends were cut back, 0 bases at V and 5 bases at J, with 9 bases in the middle. This CDR3 has 14 amino acids. Germline-derived CDR1 and CDR2 are SGHRS and YFSETQ. The CDR3 DNA follows: TGCGCCAGCAGCTTGGACAGCAGGCGAAACACCATATATTTT. Protein sequence: CASSLDSRRNTIYF.

This clonotype has more than one count but fewer than ten. V gene TRBV5-1 combines with J gene TRBJ2-7; TRBD1 aligns across 10 bases. CDR1 is SGHRS and CDR2 is YFSETQ in the germline V gene. J was trimmed by 7 bases and V by 4 bases; bases with no gene match: 14. The CDR3 sequence is 16 residues long. This chain's CDR3 is CASSTKIGTGAGEQYF. In nucleotides, the CDR3 is TGCGCCAGCAGCACGAAAATCGGGACAGGGGCAGGTGAGCAGTACTTC.

A few counts support this clonotype. The chain has TRBV7-2 and TRBJ2-1, with D perhaps matching TRBD2 (6 bases). Germline assignment: CDR1 SGHTA and CDR2 FQGNSA. Trimming cost V 1 base and J 4 bases, with 17 bases left between them. The CDR3 has 17 residues. The CDR3 DNA sequence: TGTGCCAGCAGCTTAGGGTATGGCGGGGTGATTTACAATGAGCAGTTCTTC. Protein sequence: CASSLGYGGVIYNEQFF.

There are a few counts of this clonotype. The rearrangement links TRBV7-9 to TRBJ2-7; D uncertain. V was cut by 4 bases and J by 9 bases, with 13 bases left in between. The CDR3 totals 12 residues. Looked up from germline, CDR1 is SEHNR and CDR2 is FQNEAQ (reference sequence). CDR3 in amino acids: CASSSGFTGQYF. As DNA, the CDR3 is TGTGCCAGCAGCTCAGGATTTACTGGGCAGTACTTC.

The chain combines TRBV6-2 or TRBV6-3 with TRBJ2-6; D is uncertain. V was clipped by 1 base and J by 4 bases, with 5 bases between them. Germline assignment: CDR1 MNHEY and CDR2 SVGEGT. The CDR3 extends over 14 amino acids. The CDR3 sequence is CASSYFAGANVLTF. Here the CDR3 DNA reads TGTGCCAGCAGTTACTTTGCCGGGGCCAACGTCCTGACTTTC.

The CDR3 DNA sequence: TGCGCCAGCAGCTCGGAGCGGACTAAAGCTTTCTTT. Amino acids: CASSSERTKAFF. V and J are TRBV5-1 and TRBJ1-1, with D uncertain. The CDR3 is 12 amino acids. CDR1 and CDR2 from the germline V gene are SGHRS and YFSETQ. V dropped 3 bases and J dropped 9 bases, with 12 bases sitting between them.

Comment on this clonotype: The germline gene is not matched at one end of the junction; a read error may be the cause. This chain links TRBV7-2 with TRBJ2-3, with a tentative D call TRBD2 (5 bases). CDR1 is SGHTA and CDR2 is FQGNSA in the germline V gene. This CDR3 is built from 14 residues. The CDR3 DNA reads as TGTGCCAGCAGCCGCGAGGGCCTCACAGATGCGCAGTATTTT. It codes for CASSREGLTDAQYF.